This note documents a single T cell receptor (beta chain) sequence. CDR3 length: 13 residues. J was trimmed by 7 bases and V by 6 bases; bases with no gene match: 11. Per the germline V gene, CDR1 is GTSNPN and CDR2 is SVGIG (reference sequence). This record comes from a study of T cells in tuberculosis. Using immunoSEQ multiplex PCR, the repertoire was profiled, and TCRdb retains in-frame clones only, with some absent. The data hold roughly 33,000 clones, with just over 90% observed a single time. The J gene is TRBJ2-5, the V gene TRBV30, with TRBD1 identical over 7 bases. The origin of this receptor is a donor under 30 with latent tuberculosis or without tuberculosis infection. The sequenced sample was PBMCs. The CDR3 here is CACYRQGLGTQYF. DNA of the CDR3: TGTGCCTGCTACCGACAGGGTCTCGGGACCCAGTACTTC.